This TCR beta chain was captured by sequencing in a study of blood T cell repertoires in COVID-19. About the study: Material from acute and convalescent COVID-19 was sourced from the United States, Italy and Spain.

TCRdb keeps only in-frame clones here, not all; method: immunoSEQ multiplex PCR. The top ten hold approximately 2% of the sample, which has fewer than 200,000 clones, about 83% seen once. This CDR3 is built from 13 residues. Between the trimmed V and J ends, which lost 2 bases and 4 bases, there was a span of 8 bases. Germline loops: CDR1 MNHEY, CDR2 SVGEGT. The sequence was collected from a woman of 80 years or more with acute or convalescent COVID-19. The sample was peripheral blood. The gene calls are TRBV6-2 or TRBV6-3 and TRBJ2-5; D is unresolved. CDR3 DNA sequence: TGTGCCAGCAGTTACCTCCGAGGAGAGACCCAGTACTTC. It encodes CASSYLRGETQYF.